This TCR beta chain emerged from a study of T cells in localized non-small cell lung cancer. The CDR3 has 16 amino acids. CDR1 MGHRA and CDR2 YSYEKL come from the germline V gene. With 0 bases clipped from V and 9 bases from J, the junction kept 11 bases outside the gene matches. The table came from immunoSEQ multiplex PCR; TCRdb's copy has only in-frame clones and leaves some out. The data contain 5,400 or so clones, about 85% of them seen just once; the ten biggest clones take up roughly 8.6%. This TCR was sampled from a woman aged 35 to 70 with stage II lung adenocarcinoma. The sequencing here drew on PBMCs, taken before any cancer treatment. The rearrangement uses TRBV4-1 and TRBJ2-1, with 7 bases fitting TRBD2. CDR3 amino acids: CASSQEGVAGSGEQFF. CDR3 sequence (DNA): TGCGCCAGCAGCCAAGAAGGAGTAGCGGGCTCCGGTGAGCAGTTCTTC.